The 17 T cell receptor beta chains below all came from one sample that was sequenced in a study. Tregs were sorted as CD4+CD25+CD127-/low cells. A single record per CDR3 protein comes from TCRdb applying MiXCR to the 5' RACE reads. This table has around 9,000 distinct CDR3 sequences, around a third appearing once. Source material: Tregs sorted from blood. The receptors were sampled from a female donor with breast cancer.

On this clonotype itself: A much larger clonotype is one base distant, so this may be a read error. No conserved phenylalanine or tryptophan ends this CDR3, so it is likely a read error. The V and J genes are TRBV10-3 and TRBJ2-5, with 10 bases that match TRBD1. Germline lookup yields CDR1 ENHRY and CDR2 SYGVKD. This CDR3 is built from 14 residues. Trimming at V came to 8 bases and at J to 2 bases, leaving 5 bases not matched to a gene. CDR3 DNA sequence: TGTGCCATCGGGACAGGGGCAGGACAAGAGACCCAGTACCTC. Its protein is CAIGTGAGQETQYL.

This clonotype was recorded once. Possible read error: a much larger clone is one base away. The genes are TRBV6-5 and TRBJ1-2; D unclear. This CDR3 has 14 residues. The germline V gene encodes CDR1 MNHEY and CDR2 SVGAGI. The CDR3: CASSYLRDNCGYTF. CDR3 sequence (DNA): TGTGCCAGCAGTTACCTTCGTGACAACTGTGGCTACACCTTC.

Concerning this clonotype: A junction boundary mismatches the germline segment, possibly from a read error. The chain has TRBV6-1 and TRBJ2-1, with 11 bases identical to TRBD2. Germline assignment: CDR1 MNHNS and CDR2 SASEGT. The CDR3 sequence is 17 residues long. Written as DNA, the CDR3 is TGTGCCAGCAGTTCCCCCGGGACTAGCGGCTCCTGCAATGAGCAGTTCTTC. Protein product: CASSSPGTSGSCNEQFF.

V is TRBV28 and J is TRBJ1-2; D gene ambiguous. Germline V gene sequence: CDR1 MDHEN, CDR2 SYDVKM. This CDR3 is built from 11 residues. Trimming cost V 7 bases and J 7 bases, with 10 bases left between them. The chain's CDR3 is CASTDLGGYTF. DNA for the CDR3: TGTGCCAGCACCGACCTAGGTGGCTACACCTTC.

For this clonotype: The final CDR3 position lacks the conserved phenylalanine or tryptophan, pointing to a likely read error. The chain has TRBV7-2 and TRBJ1-1; tentative D call: TRBD1 (5 bases). The CDR3 has 13 residues. With 4 bases removed from V and 6 bases from J, the gap between germline ends came to 12 bases. Germline V gene data show CDR1 as SGHTA and CDR2 as FQGNSA. This CDR3 reads CASSWKLGAEAFL. The CDR3 DNA reads TGTGCCAGCAGCTGGAAACTAGGGGCTGAAGCTTTCTTA.

CDR3 amino acids: CSAKPGQGFYEQYF. The DNA for the CDR3 is TGCAGTGCAAAACCGGGACAGGGATTCTACGAGCAGTACTTC. The chain is built from TRBV20-1 and TRBJ2-7, with TRBD1 matching 9 bases. V was pared by 6 bases and J by 3 bases, with 9 bases of the junction left unmatched. Germline V gene data show CDR1 as DFQATT and CDR2 as SNEGSKA (reference sequence). There are 14 residues in the CDR3.

The V call is TRBV30, the J call TRBJ1-3, with D possibly being TRBD1 (6 bases). The CDR3 contains 13 residues. Trimming cost V 5 bases and J 6 bases, with 14 bases left between them. CDR1 and CDR2 from the germline V gene are GTSNPN and SVGIG (reference sequence). CDR3 coding DNA: TGTGCCTGGCGAAACCAGGGGACAAACACCATATATTTT. Residues: CAWRNQGTNTIYF.

By share of the sample, this clonotype is medium-sized. This chain joins TRBV6-2 or TRBV6-3 and TRBJ2-1; no clear D gene. This CDR3 contains 12 residues. CDR1 MNHEY and CDR2 SVGEGT come from the germline V gene. V was clipped by 6 bases and J by 8 bases, with 11 bases between them. CDR3 residues: CASRSRAYEQFF. DNA of the CDR3: TGTGCCAGCAGGTCTAGGGCATATGAGCAGTTCTTC.

In the case of this clonotype: It may be a read error: a sequence one base away is much more abundant. The chain is built from TRBV7-3 and TRBJ2-3, with D unresolved. V lost 5 bases, J lost 10 bases, and 16 bases lay in between. The germline CDR1 and CDR2 sequences are SGHTA and FQGTGA. This CDR3 has 13 amino acids. The CDR3 DNA is TGTGCCAGCAGCACGAAGGCCCGTGGTGCGCAGTATTTT. Its protein product is CASSTKARGAQYF. Using reference TRBV7-3 and TRBJ2-3 for the parts outside the CDR3, the full variable domain is GAGVSQTPSNKVTEKGKYVELRCDPISGHTALYWYRQSLGQGPEFLIYFQGTGAADDSGLPNDRFFAVRPEGSVSTLKIQRTERGDSAVYLCASSTKARGAQYFGPGTRLTVL.

Of note for this clonotype: In this CDR3 the conserved last residue, phenylalanine or tryptophan, is missing, so a read error is likely. No DNA is shown, since the ends of the CDR3 on it are uncertain; the CDR3 is the one TCRdb lists. The chain has TRBV4-2 and TRBJ1-2; the tabulated D call, TRBD1, remains unverified against the DNA. Looked up from germline, CDR1 is LGHNA and CDR2 is YNFKEQ. The CDR3 is 16 residues long, counting both termini. The CDR3: CASSQDGGATNYGDTC.

V is TRBV6-2 or TRBV6-3 and J is TRBJ2-7, with a weak D call TRBD1 (5 bases). There are 15 residues in the CDR3. With 2 bases removed from V and 3 bases from J, the gap between germline ends came to 14 bases. CDR1 and CDR2 from the germline V gene are MNHEY and SVGEGT. This CDR3 reads CASSYSTGHLYEQYV. The CDR3 region has the DNA TGTGCCAGCAGTTACAGTACAGGACATCTCTACGAGCAGTACGTC.

The CDR3 sequence is CASSSGLATPGWPETQYF. The CDR3 DNA follows: TGTGCCAGCTCGTCGGGACTAGCGACTCCTGGATGGCCAGAGACCCAGTACTTC. V gene TRBV18 combines with J gene TRBJ2-5; 10 bases agree with TRBD2. With 6 bases clipped from V and 4 bases from J, the junction kept 17 bases outside the gene matches. The CDR3 totals 18 residues. CDR1 and CDR2 (germline): KGHSH, LQKENI.

This chain joins TRBV7-9 and TRBJ2-3; perhaps D is TRBD1 or TRBD2 (5 bases each). CDR3 length: 15 amino acids. Germline lookup yields CDR1 SEHNR and CDR2 FQNEAQ (reference sequence). V lost 2 bases, J lost 3 bases, and 12 bases lay in between. CDR3 nucleotides: TGTGCCAGCAGCTTATGGGGGAGTTTGACAGATACGCAGTATTTT. Protein: CASSLWGSLTDTQYF.

This clonotype is labeled medium-sized. J is TRBJ2-2 and V is TRBV20-1, with a tentative D call TRBD2 (5 bases). V was trimmed by 4 bases and J by 6 bases, leaving 9 bases between them. Germline lookup yields CDR1 DFQATT and CDR2 SNEGSKA (reference sequence). CDR3 length: 12 amino acids. The CDR3 DNA reads TGCAGTGCTATCGCGGGCGCCGGGGAGCTGTTTTTT. Translation gives CSAIAGAGELFF.

By share, this clonotype ranks as medium-sized. This chain connects TRBV20-1 to TRBJ2-1, with 9 bases that match TRBD2. CDR1 DFQATT and CDR2 SNEGSKA come from the germline V gene (reference sequence). J gave up 9 bases and V 6 bases, and 12 bases lay outside the gene matches. CDR3 size: 14 residues. CDR3 sequence reads: CSAYTGTSLSEQFF. CDR3 nucleotide sequence: TGCAGTGCGTATACCGGGACTAGCCTCAGTGAGCAGTTCTTC.

This chain uses TRBV4-1 with TRBJ2-2; TRBD2 agrees at 13 bases. V lost 1 base and J lost 7; bases outside the gene matches: 6. Germline lookup yields CDR1 MGHRA and CDR2 YSYEKL. CDR3 length: 17 residues. CDR3 amino acids: CASSQGGLAGVIGELFF. CDR3 sequence (DNA): TGCGCCAGCAGCCAAGGAGGACTAGCGGGAGTAATCGGGGAGCTGTTTTTT.

The chain uses TRBV6-2 or TRBV6-3 and TRBJ1-2; D is unclear. The CDR3 runs 14 residues. V gave up 5 bases and J gave up 0 bases, with 10 bases separating them. Germline V gene data show CDR1 as MNHEY and CDR2 as SVGEGT. CDR3 sequence reads: CASSVQTANYGYTF. CDR3 coding DNA: TGTGCCAGCAGTGTTCAGACGGCTAACTATGGCTACACCTTC.